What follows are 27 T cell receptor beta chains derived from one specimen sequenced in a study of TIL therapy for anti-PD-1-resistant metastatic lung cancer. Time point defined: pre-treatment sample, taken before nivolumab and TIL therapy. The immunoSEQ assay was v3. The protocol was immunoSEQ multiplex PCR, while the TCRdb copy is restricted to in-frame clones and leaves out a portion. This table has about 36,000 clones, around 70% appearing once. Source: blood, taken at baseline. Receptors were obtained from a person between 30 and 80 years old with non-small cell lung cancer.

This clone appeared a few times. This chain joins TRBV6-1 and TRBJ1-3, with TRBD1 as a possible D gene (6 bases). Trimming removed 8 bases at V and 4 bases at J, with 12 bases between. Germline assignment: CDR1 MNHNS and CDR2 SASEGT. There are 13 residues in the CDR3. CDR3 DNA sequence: TGTGCCAGCCGGAGGGGGACAGGAAACACCATATATTTT. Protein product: CASRRGTGNTIYF.

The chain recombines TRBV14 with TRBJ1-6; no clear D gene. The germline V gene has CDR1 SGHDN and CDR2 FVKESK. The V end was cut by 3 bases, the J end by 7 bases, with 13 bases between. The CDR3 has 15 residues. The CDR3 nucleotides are TGTGCCAGCAGCCAGTTGACATCGAACAATTCACCCCTCCACTTT. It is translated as CASSQLTSNNSPLHF.

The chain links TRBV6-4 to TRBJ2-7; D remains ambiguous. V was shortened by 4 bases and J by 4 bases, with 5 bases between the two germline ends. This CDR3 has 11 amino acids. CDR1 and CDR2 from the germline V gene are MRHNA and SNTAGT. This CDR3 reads CASSGGYEQYF. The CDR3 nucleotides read TGTGCCAGCAGTGGGGGTTACGAGCAGTACTTC.

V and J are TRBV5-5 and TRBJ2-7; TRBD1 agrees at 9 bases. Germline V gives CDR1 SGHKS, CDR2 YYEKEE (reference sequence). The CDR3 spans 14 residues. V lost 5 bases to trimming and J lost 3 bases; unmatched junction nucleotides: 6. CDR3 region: CASRTVGQGYEQYF. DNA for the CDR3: TGTGCCAGCAGGACCGTGGGACAGGGCTACGAGCAGTACTTC.

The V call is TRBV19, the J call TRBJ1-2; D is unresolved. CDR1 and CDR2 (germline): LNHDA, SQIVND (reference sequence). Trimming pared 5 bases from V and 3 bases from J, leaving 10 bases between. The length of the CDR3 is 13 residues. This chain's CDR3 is CASSRDRYYGYTF. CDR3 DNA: TGTGCCAGTAGTCGCGACCGATACTATGGCTACACCTTC.

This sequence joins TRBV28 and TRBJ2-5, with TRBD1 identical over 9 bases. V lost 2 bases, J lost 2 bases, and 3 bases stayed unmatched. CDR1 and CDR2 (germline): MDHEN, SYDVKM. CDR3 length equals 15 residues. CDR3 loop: CASSLGQGRQETQYF. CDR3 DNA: TGTGCCAGCAGTTTAGGACAGGGGAGGCAAGAGACCCAGTACTTC. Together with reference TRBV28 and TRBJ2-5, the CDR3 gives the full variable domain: DVKVTQSSRYLVKRTGEKVFLECVQDMDHENMFWYRQDPGLGLRLIYFSYDVKMKEKGDIPEGYSVSREKKERFSLILESASTNQTSMYLCASSLGQGRQETQYFGPGTRLLVL.

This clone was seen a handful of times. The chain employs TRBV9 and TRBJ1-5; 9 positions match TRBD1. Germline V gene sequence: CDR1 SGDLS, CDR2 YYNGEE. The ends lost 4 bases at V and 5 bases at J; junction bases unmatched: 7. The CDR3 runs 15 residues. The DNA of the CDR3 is TGTGCCAGCAGCCCGGGGACAGGGTGGGATCAGCCCCAGCATTTT. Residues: CASSPGTGWDQPQHF.

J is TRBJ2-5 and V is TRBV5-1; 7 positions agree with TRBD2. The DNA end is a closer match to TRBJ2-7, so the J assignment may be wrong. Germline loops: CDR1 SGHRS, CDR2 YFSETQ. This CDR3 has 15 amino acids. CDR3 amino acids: CASSLLAGETYEQYF. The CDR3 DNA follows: TGCGCCAGCAGCTTGCTGGCGGGAGAAACCTACGAGCAGTACTTC.

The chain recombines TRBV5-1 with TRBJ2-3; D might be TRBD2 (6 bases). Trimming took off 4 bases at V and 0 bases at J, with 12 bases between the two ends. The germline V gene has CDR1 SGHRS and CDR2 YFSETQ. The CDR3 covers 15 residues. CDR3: CASSGGPSSTDTQYF. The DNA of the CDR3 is TGCGCCAGCAGCGGAGGGCCTTCTAGCACAGATACGCAGTATTTT.

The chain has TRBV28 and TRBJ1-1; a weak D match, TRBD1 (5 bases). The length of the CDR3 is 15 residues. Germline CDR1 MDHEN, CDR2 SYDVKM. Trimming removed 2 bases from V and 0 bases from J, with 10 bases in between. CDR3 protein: CASSLTTAMNTEAFF. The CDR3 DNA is TGTGCCAGCAGTTTAACGACAGCAATGAACACTGAAGCTTTCTTT.

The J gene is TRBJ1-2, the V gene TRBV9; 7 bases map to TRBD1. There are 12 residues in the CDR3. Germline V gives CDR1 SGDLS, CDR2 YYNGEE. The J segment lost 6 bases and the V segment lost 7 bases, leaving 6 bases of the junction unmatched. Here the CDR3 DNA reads TGTGCCAGCCGAGACAGGGTGAATGGCTACACCTTC. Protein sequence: CASRDRVNGYTF.

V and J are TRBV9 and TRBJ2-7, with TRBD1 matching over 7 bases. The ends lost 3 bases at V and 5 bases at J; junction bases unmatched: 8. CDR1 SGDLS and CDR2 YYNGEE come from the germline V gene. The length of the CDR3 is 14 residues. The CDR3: CASSGPNRGDEQYF. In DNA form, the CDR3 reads TGTGCCAGCAGCGGCCCTAACAGGGGTGACGAGCAGTACTTC.

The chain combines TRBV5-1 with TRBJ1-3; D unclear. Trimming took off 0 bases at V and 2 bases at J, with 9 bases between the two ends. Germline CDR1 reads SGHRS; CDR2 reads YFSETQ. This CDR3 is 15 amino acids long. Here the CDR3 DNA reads TGCGCCAGCAGCTTGGAGGGATCGACTGGAAACACCATATATTTT. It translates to CASSLEGSTGNTIYF. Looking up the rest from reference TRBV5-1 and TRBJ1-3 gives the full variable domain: KAGVTQTPRYLIKTRGQQVTLSCSPISGHRSVSWYQQTPGQGLQFLFEYFSETQRNKGNFPGRFSGRQFSNSRSEMNVSTLELGDSALYLCASSLEGSTGNTIYFGEGSWLTVV.

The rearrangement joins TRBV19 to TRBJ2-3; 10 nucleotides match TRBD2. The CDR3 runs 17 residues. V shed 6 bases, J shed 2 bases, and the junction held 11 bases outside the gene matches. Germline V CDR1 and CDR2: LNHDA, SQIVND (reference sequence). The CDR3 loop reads CASSPTQTSGSTDTQYF. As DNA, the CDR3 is TGTGCCAGTAGCCCCACGCAGACTAGCGGGTCCACAGATACGCAGTATTTT.

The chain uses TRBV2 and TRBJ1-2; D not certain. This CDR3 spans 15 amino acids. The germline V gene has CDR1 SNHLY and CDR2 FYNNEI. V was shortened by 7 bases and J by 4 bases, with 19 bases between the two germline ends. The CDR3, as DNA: TGTGCCAGCACTATCGAGGAGGCTATAGGCTATGGCTACACCTTC. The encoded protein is CASTIEEAIGYGYTF.

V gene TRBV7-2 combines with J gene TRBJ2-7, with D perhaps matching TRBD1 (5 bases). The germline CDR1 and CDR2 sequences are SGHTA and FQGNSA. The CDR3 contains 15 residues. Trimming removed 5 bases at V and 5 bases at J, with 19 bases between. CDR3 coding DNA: TGTGCCAGCAGCGTTACAGGCGGTTCTATGAACGAGCAGTACTTC. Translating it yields CASSVTGGSMNEQYF.

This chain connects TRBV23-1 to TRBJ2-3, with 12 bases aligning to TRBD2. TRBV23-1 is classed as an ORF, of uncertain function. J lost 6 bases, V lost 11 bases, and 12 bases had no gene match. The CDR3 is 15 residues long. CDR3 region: CAPPRLAGDEDTQYF. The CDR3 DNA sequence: TGCGCCCCCCCCAGACTAGCGGGGGATGAGGATACGCAGTATTTT.

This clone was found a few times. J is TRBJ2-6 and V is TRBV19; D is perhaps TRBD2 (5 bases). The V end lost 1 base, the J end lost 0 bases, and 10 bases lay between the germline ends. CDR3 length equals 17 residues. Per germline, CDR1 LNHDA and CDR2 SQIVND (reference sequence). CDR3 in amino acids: CASSIGPGNSGANVLTF. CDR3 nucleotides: TGTGCCAGTAGTATAGGCCCCGGGAACTCTGGGGCCAACGTCCTGACTTTC.

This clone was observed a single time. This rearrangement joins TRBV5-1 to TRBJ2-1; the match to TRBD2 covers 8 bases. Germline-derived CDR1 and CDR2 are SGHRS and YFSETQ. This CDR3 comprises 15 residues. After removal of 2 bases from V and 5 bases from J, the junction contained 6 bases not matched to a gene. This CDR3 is CASSFQTSGHNEQFF. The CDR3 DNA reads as TGCGCCAGCAGCTTCCAAACTAGCGGCCACAATGAGCAGTTCTTC.

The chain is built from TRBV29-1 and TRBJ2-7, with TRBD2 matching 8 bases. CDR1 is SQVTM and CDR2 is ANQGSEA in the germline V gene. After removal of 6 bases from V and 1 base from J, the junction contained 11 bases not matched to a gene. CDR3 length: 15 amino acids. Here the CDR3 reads CSVPKSGGTSYEQYF. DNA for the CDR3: TGCAGCGTCCCTAAAAGCGGGGGAACTTCCTACGAGCAGTACTTC.

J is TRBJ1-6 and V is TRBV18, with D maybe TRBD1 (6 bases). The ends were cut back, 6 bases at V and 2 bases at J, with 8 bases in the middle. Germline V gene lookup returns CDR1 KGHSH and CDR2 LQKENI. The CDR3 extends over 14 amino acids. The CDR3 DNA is TGTGCCAGCTCCTACAGGGCCTATAATTCACCCCTCCACTTT. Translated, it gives CASSYRAYNSPLHF. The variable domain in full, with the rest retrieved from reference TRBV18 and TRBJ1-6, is NAGVMQNPRHLVRRRGQEARLRCSPMKGHSHVYWYRQLPEEGLKFMVYLQKENIIDESGMPKERFSAEFPKEGPSILRIQQVVRGDSAAYFCASSYRAYNSPLHFGNGTRLTVT.

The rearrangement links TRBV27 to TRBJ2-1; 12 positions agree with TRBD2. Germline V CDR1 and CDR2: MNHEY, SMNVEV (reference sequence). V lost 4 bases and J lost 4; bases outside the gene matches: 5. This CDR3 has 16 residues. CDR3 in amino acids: CASSSSGRASYNEQFF. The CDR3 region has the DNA TGTGCCAGCAGTTCTAGCGGGAGGGCCTCTTACAATGAGCAGTTCTTC.

The CDR3 protein is CASSLVVAVTGTGTEAFF. The CDR3 DNA follows: TGTGCCAGCAGCTTAGTTGTTGCCGTAACAGGGACCGGGACTGAAGCTTTCTTT. The chain links TRBV7-8 to TRBJ1-1; D is possibly TRBD1 (6 bases). V gave up 1 base and J gave up 5 bases, with 23 bases separating them. This CDR3 is built from 18 residues. The germline V gene encodes CDR1 SGHVS and CDR2 FQNEAQ.

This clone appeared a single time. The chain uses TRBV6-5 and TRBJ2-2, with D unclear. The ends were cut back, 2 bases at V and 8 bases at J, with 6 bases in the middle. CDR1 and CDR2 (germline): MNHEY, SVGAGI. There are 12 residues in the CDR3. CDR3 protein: CASSYLLGELFF. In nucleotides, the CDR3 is TGTGCCAGCAGTTACCTCCTTGGGGAGCTGTTTTTT.

The DNA of the CDR3 is TGTGCCAGCAGCTTAAACCCAGGGGGTAATGGCTACACCTTC. Protein sequence: CASSLNPGGNGYTF. The J gene is TRBJ1-2, the V gene TRBV7-3; 7 nucleotides align to TRBD1. The CDR3 spans 14 residues. Germline CDR1 and CDR2: SGHTA and FQGTGA. V gave up 1 base and J gave up 6 bases; unmatched junction bases: 5.

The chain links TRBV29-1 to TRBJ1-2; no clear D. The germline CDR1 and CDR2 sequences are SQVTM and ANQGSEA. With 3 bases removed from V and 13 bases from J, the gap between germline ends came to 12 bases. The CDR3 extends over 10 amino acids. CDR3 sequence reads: CSVEADAGTF. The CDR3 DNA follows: TGCAGCGTTGAGGCAGACGCTGGCACCTTC.

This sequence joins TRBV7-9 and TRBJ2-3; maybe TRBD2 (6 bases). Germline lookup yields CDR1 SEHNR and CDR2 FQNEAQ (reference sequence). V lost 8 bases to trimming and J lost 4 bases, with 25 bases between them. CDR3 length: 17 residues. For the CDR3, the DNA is TGTGCCAGCTTAGGGGATCCTAGCGAAGACCTCCCAGATACGCAGTATTTT. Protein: CASLGDPSEDLPDTQYF.